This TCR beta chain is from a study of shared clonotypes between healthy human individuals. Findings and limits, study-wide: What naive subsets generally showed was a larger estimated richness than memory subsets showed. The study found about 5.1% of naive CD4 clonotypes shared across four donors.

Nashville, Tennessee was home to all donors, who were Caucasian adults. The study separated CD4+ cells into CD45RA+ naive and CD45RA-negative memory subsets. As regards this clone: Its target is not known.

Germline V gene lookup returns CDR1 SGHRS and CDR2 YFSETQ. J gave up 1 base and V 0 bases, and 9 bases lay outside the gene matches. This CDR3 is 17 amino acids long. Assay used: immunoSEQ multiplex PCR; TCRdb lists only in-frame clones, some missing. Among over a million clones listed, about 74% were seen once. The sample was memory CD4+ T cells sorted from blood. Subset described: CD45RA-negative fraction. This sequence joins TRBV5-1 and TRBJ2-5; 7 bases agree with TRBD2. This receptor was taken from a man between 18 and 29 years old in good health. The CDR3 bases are TGCGCCAGCAGCTTGGACCCTAGCGGAGTAGTCCAAGAGACCCAGTACTTC. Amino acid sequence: CASSLDPSGVVQETQYF. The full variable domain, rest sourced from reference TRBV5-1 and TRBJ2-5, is KAGVTQTPRYLIKTRGQQVTLSCSPISGHRSVSWYQQTPGQGLQFLFEYFSETQRNKGNFPGRFSGRQFSNSRSEMNVSTLELGDSALYLCASSLDPSGVVQETQYFGPGTRLLVL.